This TCR beta chain was obtained from a study of shared clonotypes between healthy human individuals. On the study more broadly: Used for every donor were three CD4 naive, three CD4 memory, two CD8 naive and one CD8 memory plate.

All the donors were Caucasian adults who lived in Nashville, Tennessee. From CD4+ cells came CD45RA+ naive and CD45RA-negative memory subsets. Per the study methods: With immunoSEQ giving junction-only sequences and no quality scores, filtering differed. The assay was immunoSEQ multiplex PCR, and TCRdb's table has in-frame clones only and misses some. Clonal size and the V and J genes are those of that table, whereas D and trimming came from the DNA. The table has roughly 530,000 clones, roughly 95% seen once; the top ten hold roughly 0.06%. V shed 6 bases, J shed 5 bases, and the junction held 4 bases outside the gene matches. Germline CDR1 reads SSHAT; CDR2 reads FNYEAQ (reference sequence). This CDR3 comprises 13 residues.

The sequence was collected from a woman aged 25 to 45 in good health. Sequencing input: naive CD4+ T cells sorted from blood. The subset is: CD45RA+ positively selected. The genes are TRBV7-7 and TRBJ1-2, with TRBD1 matching 9 bases. This CDR3 is CASREGQGYGYTF. For the CDR3, the DNA is TGTGCCAGCAGGGAGGGACAGGGATATGGCTACACCTTC.